This TCR beta chain was recovered during a study of T-cell reconstitution after alpha-beta-depleted transplantation in children. Library preparation (for TCRbeta) was performed with unique molecular identifiers. TCRdb re-analysed the PCR reads in MiXCR, keeping a single row per CDR3 protein. The sample consists of over 150,000 distinct CDR3 sequences, 6.3% of them appearing once. This clonotype showed up many times. The V and J ends lost 6 bases and 4 bases respectively, with 24 bases between them. This CDR3 has 17 amino acids. Germline V gene sequence: CDR1 SEHNR, CDR2 FQNEAQ (reference sequence). The origin of this receptor is a girl less than two years old with combined immunodeficiency, due to receive a stem cell transplant. The sequences come from PBMCs, collected before TCRalphabeta/CD19-depleted stem cell transplant. This chain joins TRBV7-9 and TRBJ2-5; D unresolved. As DNA, the CDR3 is TGTGCCAGCAGGAACCAAGCTGGTGTTGGGCCGGGAGAGACCCAGTACTTC. Encoded protein: CASRNQAGVGPGETQYF.